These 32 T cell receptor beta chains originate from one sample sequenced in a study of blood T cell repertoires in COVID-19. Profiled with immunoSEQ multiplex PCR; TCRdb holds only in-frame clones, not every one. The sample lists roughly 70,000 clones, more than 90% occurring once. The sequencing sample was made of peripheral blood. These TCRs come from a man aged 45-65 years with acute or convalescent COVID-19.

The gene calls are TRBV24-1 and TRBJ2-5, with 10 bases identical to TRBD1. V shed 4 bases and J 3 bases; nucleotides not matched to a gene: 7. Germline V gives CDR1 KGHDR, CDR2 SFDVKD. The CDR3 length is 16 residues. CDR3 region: CATSDEGTGEEETQYF. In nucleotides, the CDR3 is TGTGCCACCAGTGACGAGGGGACAGGGGAAGAAGAGACCCAGTACTTC.

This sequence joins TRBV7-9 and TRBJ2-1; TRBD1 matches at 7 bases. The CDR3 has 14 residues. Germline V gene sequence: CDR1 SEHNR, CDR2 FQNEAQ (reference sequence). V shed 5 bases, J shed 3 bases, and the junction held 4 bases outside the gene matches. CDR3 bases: TGTGCCAGCAGCGGACAGGTGCGCTACAATGAGCAGTTCTTC. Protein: CASSGQVRYNEQFF.

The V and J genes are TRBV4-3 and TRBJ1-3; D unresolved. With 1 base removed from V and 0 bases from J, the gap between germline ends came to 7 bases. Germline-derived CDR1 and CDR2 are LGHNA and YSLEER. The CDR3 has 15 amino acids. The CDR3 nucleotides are TGCGCCAGCAGCCAAGTCCAGTTCTCTGGAAACACCATATATTTT. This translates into CASSQVQFSGNTIYF.

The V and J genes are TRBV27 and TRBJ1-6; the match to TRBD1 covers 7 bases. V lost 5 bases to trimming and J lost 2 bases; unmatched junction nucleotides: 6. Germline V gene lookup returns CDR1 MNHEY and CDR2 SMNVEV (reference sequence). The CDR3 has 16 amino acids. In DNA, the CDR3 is TGTGCCAGCAGTCCCCAGACAGGGCCCTATAATTCACCCCTCCACTTT. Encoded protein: CASSPQTGPYNSPLHF.

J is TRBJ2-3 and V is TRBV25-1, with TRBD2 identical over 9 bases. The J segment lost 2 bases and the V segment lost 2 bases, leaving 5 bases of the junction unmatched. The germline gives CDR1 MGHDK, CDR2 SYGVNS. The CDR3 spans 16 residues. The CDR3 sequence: CASSERASGTTDTQYF. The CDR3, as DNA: TGTGCCAGCAGTGAAAGGGCTAGCGGGACCACAGATACGCAGTATTTT.

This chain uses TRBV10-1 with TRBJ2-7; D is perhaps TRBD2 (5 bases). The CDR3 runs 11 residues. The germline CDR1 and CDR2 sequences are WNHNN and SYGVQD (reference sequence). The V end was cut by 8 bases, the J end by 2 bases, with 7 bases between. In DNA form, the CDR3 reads TGCGCCAGCTTGGGAGCCTACGAGCAGTACTTC. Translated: CASLGAYEQYF.

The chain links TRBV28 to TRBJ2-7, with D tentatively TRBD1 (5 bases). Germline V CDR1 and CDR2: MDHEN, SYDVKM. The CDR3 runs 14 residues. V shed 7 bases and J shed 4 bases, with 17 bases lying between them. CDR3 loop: CASTPPDRVYEQYF. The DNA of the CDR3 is TGTGCCAGCACCCCCCCCGACAGAGTTTACGAGCAGTACTTC.

This CDR3 reads CASSLVGYEQYV. CDR3 DNA sequence: TGTGCCAGCAGCTTAGTCGGCTACGAGCAGTACGTC. This chain joins TRBV7-8 and TRBJ2-7; no reliable D call. V was cut by 1 base and J by 3 bases, with 4 bases left in between. Germline-derived CDR1 and CDR2 are SGHVS and FQNEAQ. The CDR3 is made up of 12 amino acids.

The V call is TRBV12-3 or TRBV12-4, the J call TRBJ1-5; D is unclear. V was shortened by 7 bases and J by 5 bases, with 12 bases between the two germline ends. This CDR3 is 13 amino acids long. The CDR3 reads CASTRELDQPQHF. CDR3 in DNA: TGTGCCAGCACCCGGGAGTTGGATCAGCCCCAGCATTTT.

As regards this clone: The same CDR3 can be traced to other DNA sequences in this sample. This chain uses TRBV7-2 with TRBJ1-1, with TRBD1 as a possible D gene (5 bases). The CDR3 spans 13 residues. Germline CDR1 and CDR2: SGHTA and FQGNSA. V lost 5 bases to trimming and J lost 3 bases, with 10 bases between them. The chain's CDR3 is CASSTRQYTEAFF. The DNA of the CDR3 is TGTGCCAGCAGCACCCGACAGTACACTGAAGCTTTCTTT. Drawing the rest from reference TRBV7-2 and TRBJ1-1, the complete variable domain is GAGVSQSPSNKVTEKGKDVELRCDPISGHTALYWYRQSLGQGLEFLIYFQGNSAPDKSGLPSDRFSAERTGGSVSTLTIQRTQQEDSAVYLCASSTRQYTEAFFGQGTRLTVV.

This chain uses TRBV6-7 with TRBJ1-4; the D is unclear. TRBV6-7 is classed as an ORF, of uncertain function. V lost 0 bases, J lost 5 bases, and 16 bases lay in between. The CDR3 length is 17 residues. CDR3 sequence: CASSYSREGAKNEKLFF. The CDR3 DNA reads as TGTGCCAGCAGTTACTCCCGGGAAGGAGCGAAAAATGAAAAACTGTTTTTT.

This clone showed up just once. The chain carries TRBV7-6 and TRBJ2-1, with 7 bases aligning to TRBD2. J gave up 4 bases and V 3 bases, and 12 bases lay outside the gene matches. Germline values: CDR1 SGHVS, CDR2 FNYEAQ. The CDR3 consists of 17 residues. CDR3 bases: TGTGCCAGCAGCTTGGATGCGGGGGTAGGCGGGTACAATGAGCAGTTCTTC. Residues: CASSLDAGVGGYNEQFF.

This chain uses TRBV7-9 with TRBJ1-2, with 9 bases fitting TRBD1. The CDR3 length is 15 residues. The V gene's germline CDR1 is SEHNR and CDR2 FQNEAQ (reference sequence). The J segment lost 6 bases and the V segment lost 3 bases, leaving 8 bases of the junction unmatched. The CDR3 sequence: CASSFPNRGRDGYTF. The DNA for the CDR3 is TGTGCCAGCAGCTTTCCGAACAGGGGGCGAGATGGCTACACCTTC.

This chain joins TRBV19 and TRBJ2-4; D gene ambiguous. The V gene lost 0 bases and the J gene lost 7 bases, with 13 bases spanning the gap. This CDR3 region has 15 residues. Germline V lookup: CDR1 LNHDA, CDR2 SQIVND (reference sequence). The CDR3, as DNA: TGTGCCAGTAGTATAGATGGCCGAGGTGGGAACATTCAGTACTTC. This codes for CASSIDGRGGNIQYF.

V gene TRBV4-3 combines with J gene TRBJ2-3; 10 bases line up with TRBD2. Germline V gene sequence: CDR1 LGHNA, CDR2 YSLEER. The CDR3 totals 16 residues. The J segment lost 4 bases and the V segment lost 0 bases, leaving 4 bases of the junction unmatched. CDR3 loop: CASSQDSAGGSDTQYF. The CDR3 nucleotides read TGCGCCAGCAGCCAAGACTCAGCGGGGGGGTCAGATACGCAGTATTTT.

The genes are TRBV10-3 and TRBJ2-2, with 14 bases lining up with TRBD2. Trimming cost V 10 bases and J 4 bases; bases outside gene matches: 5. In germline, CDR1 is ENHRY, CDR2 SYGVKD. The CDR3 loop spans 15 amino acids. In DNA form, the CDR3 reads TGTGCCACGACTAGCGGGGGGGCACCCACCGGGGAGCTGTTTTTT. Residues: CATTSGGAPTGELFF.

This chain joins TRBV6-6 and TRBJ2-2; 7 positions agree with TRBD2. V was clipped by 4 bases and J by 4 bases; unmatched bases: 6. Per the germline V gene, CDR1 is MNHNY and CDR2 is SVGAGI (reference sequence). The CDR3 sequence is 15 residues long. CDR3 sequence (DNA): TGTGCCAGCAGTTCGGCTAGCGGCACCACCGGGGAGCTGTTTTTT. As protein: CASSSASGTTGELFF.

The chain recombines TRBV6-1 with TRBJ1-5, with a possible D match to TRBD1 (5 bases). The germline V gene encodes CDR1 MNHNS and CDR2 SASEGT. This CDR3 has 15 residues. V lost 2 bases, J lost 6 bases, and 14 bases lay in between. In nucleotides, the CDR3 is TGTGCCAGCAGTGAACAGGGCAGCCTGAGTCAGCCCCAGCATTTT. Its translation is CASSEQGSLSQPQHF.

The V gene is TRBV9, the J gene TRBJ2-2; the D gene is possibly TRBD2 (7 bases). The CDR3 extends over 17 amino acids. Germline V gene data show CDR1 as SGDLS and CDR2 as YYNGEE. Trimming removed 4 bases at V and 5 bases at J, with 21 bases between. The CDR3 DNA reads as TGTGCCAGCAGCTCAAGAAGGGGGGGCGATTTGACCGGGGAGCTGTTTTTT. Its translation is CASSSRRGGDLTGELFF.

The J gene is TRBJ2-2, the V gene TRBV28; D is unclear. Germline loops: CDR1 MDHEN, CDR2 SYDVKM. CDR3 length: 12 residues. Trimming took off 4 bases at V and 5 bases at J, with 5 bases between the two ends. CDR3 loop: CASSSPTGELFF. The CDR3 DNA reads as TGTGCCAGCAGTTCCCCAACCGGGGAGCTGTTTTTT.

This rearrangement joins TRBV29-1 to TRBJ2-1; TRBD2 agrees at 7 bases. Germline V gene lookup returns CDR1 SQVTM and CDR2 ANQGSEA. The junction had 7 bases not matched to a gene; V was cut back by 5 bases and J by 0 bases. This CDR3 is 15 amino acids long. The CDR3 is CSVFSGASSYNEQFF. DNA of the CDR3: TGCAGCGTTTTCAGCGGGGCCAGCTCCTACAATGAGCAGTTCTTC.

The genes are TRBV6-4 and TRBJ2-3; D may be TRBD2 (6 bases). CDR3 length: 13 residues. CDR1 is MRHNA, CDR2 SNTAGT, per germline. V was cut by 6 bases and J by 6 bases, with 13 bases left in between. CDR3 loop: CASSVGGADTQYF. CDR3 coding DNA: TGTGCCAGCAGCGTAGGCGGGGCGGATACGCAGTATTTT.

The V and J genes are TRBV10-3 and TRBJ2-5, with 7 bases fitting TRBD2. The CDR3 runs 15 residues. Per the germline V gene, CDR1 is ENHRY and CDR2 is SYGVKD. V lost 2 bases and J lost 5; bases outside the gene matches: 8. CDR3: CAISEKRGGSETQYF. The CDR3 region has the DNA TGTGCCATCAGTGAGAAAAGGGGAGGGTCGGAGACCCAGTACTTC.

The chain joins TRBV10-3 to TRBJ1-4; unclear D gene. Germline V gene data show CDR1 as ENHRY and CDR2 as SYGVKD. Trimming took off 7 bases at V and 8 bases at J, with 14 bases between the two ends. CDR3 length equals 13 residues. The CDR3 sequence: CAINAGFGEKLFF. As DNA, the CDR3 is TGTGCCATCAACGCGGGGTTCGGGGAAAAACTGTTTTTT.

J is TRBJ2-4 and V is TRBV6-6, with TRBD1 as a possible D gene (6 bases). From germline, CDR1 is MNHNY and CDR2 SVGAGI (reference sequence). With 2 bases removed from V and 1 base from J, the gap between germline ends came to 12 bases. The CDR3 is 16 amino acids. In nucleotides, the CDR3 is TGTGCCAGCAGTTACGGGACAAAAGGCGCCAAAAACATTCAGTACTTC. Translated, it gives CASSYGTKGAKNIQYF.

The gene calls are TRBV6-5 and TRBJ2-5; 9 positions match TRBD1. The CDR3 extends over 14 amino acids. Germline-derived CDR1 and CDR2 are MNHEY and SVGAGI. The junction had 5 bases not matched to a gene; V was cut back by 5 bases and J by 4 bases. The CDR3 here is CASSRGQGVETQYF. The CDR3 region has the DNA TGTGCCAGCAGTCGGGGACAGGGTGTAGAGACCCAGTACTTC.

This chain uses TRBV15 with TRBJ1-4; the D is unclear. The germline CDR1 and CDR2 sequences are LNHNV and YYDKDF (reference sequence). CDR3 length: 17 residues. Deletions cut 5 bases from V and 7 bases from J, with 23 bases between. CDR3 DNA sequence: TGTGCCACCAGCGCAACTCTTAAAAATGCCCGTGGTGAAAAACTGTTTTTT. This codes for CATSATLKNARGEKLFF.

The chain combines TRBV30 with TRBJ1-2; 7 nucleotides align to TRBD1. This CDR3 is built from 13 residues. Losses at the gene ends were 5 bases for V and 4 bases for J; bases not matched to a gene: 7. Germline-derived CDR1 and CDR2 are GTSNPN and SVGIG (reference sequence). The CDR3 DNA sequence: TGTGCCTGGCAACAGGGGAGCGGCTATGGCTACACCTTC. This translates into CAWQQGSGYGYTF.

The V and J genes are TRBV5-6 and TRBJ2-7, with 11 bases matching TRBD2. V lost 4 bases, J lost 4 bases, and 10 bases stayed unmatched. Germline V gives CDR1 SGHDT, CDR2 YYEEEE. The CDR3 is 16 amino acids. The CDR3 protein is CASSIRRTSGFYEQYF. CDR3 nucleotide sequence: TGTGCCAGCAGCATACGTCGGACTAGCGGGTTTTACGAGCAGTACTTC.

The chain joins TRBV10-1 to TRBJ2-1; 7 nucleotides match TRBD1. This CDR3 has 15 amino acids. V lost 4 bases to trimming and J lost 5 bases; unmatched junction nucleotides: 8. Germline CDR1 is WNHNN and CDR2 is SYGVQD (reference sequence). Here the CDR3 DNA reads TGCGCCAGCAGTGCTAGACAGGGATTGGACAATGAGCAGTTCTTC. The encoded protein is CASSARQGLDNEQFF.

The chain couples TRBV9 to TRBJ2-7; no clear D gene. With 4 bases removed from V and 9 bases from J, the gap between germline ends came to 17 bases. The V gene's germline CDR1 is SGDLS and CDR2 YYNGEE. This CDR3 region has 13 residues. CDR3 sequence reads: CASSSTPTVRQYF. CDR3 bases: TGTGCCAGCAGCAGTACTCCTACAGTGCGGCAGTACTTC.

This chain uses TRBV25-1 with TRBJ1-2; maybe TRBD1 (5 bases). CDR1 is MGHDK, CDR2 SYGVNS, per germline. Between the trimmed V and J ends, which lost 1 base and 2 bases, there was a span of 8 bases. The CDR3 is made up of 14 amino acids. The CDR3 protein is CASSEWGVNYGYTF. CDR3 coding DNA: TGTGCCAGCAGTGAATGGGGGGTCAACTATGGCTACACCTTC.